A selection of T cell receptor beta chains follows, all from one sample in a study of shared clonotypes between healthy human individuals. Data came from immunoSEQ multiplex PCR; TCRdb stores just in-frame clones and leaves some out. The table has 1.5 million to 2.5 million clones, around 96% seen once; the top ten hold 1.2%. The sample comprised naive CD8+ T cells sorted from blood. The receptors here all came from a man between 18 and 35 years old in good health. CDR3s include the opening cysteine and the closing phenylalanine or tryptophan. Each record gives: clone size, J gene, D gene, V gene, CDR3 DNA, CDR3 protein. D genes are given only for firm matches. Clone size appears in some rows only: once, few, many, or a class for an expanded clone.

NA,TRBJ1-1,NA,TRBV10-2,TGCGCCAGCGAGGGACACCCTAACACTGAAGCTTTCTTT,CASEGHPNTEAFF
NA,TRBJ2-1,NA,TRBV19,TGTGCCAGTAGTACGCTCTGGGGAGTCTCTGAGAATGAGCAGTTCTTC,CASSTLWGVSENEQFF
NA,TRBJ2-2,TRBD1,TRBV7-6,TGTGCCAGCAGCGACCGGGACAGGTTGACCGGGGAGCTGTTTTTT,CASSDRDRLTGELFF
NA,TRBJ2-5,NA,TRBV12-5,TGTGCTAGTGGTTTGGTACTGGGTCCCCTGCAGACCCAGTACTTC,CASGLVLGPLQTQYF
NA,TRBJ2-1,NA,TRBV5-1,TGCGCCAGCAGCCCAGCTCGTGTCAGGGAAGGGGTCAATGAGCAGTTCTTC,CASSPARVREGVNEQFF
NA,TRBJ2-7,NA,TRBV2,TGTGCCAGCAGTCCGGGGACTGCCTACGAGCAGTACTTC,CASSPGTAYEQYF
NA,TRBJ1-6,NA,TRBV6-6,TGTGCCAGCAGCTTGGACAGTTTTAATTCACCCCTCCACTTT,CASSLDSFNSPLHF
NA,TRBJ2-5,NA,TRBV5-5,TGTGCCAGCAGCCCCCGGGCAGAGGGGGAGACCCAGTACTTC,CASSPRAEGETQYF
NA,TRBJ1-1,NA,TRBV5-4,TGTGCCAGCAGCTTGGGATTCGGCTACCTGAACACTGAAGCTTTCTTT,CASSLGFGYLNTEAFF
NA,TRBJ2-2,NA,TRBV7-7,TGTGCTAGCAGCTTAGAGGTTTCCTCTCCGAACACCGGGGAGCTGTTTTTT,CASSLEVSSPNTGELFF
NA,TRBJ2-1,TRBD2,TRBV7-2,TGTGCCAGCAGCTCTGCCGGGACTAGCAAGTTCTTC,CASSSAGTSKFF
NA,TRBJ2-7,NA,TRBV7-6,TGTGCCAGCAGCTTAGCGATCTCGGGAGCGGACTACGAGCAGTACTTC,CASSLAISGADYEQYF
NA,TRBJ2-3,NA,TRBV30,TGTGCCTGGAGTGGGGTAGGGAGCACAGATACGCAGTATTTT,CAWSGVGSTDTQYF
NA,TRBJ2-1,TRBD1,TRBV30,TGTGCCTGGAATCCGGGACAGGGGGTCTACAATGAGCAGTTCTTC,CAWNPGQGVYNEQFF
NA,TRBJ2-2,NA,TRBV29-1,TGCAGCGTCTTCGGGGGCGGGGAGCTGTTTTTT,CSVFGGGELFF
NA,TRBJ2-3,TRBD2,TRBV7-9,TGTGCCAGCAGCCCGAGACTAGCGGGAACCACAGATACGCAGTATTTT,CASSPRLAGTTDTQYF
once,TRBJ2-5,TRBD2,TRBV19,TGTGCCAGTAGTATCTCCGGGACTAGCGGGAAAGAGACCCAGTACTTC,CASSISGTSGKETQYF
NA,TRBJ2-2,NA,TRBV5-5,TGTGCCAGCAGCTACCCCGGGACATTAACCGGGGAGCTGTTTTTT,CASSYPGTLTGELFF
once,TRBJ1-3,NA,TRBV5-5,TGTGCCAGCAGCTTGTCTCTGGGGTCCCCCTCTGGAAACACCATATATTTT,CASSLSLGSPSGNTIYF
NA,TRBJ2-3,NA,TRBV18,TGTGCCAGCTCACCACCGCCTAAGCAAGCAGATACGCAGTATTTT,CASSPPPKQADTQYF
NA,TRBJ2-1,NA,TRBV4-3,TGCGCCAGCAGCCAAGTTTTCCCCTTCGAGGGTGAGCAGTTCTTC,CASSQVFPFEGEQFF
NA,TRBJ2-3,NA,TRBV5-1,TGCGCCAGCAGCTTGGCGTGGGGGCCAGATACGCAGTATTTT,CASSLAWGPDTQYF
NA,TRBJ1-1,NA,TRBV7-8,TGTGCCAGCAGCTTAGAGGGGGAGACGAACAGGAACACTGAAGCTTTCTTT,CASSLEGETNRNTEAFF
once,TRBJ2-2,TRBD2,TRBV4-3,TGCGCCAGCAGCCAAGGAAGGCTAGCGGTAAACACCGGGGAGCTGTTTTTT,CASSQGRLAVNTGELFF
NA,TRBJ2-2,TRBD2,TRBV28,TGTGCCAGCAGTTTAGGTCCCGGGACTAGCGCCGGGGAGCTGTTTTTT,CASSLGPGTSAGELFF
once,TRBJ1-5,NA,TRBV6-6,TGTGCCAGCAGTTACGTTTTTGGTCAGCCCCAGCATTTT,CASSYVFGQPQHF
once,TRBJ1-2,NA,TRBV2,TGTGCCAGCAGTGAGACTAACTATGGCTACACCTTC,CASSETNYGYTF
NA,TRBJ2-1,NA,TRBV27,TGTGCCAGCAGTTTTTCCGGAGGCTCCTACAATGAGCAGTTCTTC,CASSFSGGSYNEQFF
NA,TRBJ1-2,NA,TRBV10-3,TGTGCCATCAGTGAGTCAGTGAGGGAGGGGCCTAACTATGGCTACACCTTC,CAISESVREGPNYGYTF
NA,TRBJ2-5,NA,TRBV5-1,TGCGCCAGCAGCTTGGCCTGGGGAGAGGAGACCCAGTACTTC,CASSLAWGEETQYF
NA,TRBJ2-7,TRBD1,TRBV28,TGTGCCAGCAGTCTCTCGACAGGGTACGAGCAGTACTTC,CASSLSTGYEQYF
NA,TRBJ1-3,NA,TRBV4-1,TGCGCCAGCAGCCAAGATCGGGGGCAAAGTGGAAACACCATATATTTT,CASSQDRGQSGNTIYF
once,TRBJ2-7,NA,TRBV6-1,TGTGCCAGCAGTGAAAGGGGGGAAACCTACGAGCAGTACTTC,CASSERGETYEQYF
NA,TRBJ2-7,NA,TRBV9,TGTGCCAGCAGCGTAGTTGACGTTCCCTACGAGCAGTACTTC,CASSVVDVPYEQYF
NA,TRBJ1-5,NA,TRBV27,TGTGCCAGCAGTTTATCTGGCGGGTCCCAGCATTTT,CASSLSGGSQHF
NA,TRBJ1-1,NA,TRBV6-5,TGTGCCAGCAGGCTCGGGTTCCCGGACACTGAAGCTTTCTTT,CASRLGFPDTEAFF
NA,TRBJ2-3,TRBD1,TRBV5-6,TGTGCCAGCAGCTCCTACGACAGGGGGCGGACAGATACGCAGTATTTT,CASSSYDRGRTDTQYF
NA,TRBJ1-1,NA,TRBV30,TGTGCCTGGAATAGTTACAACATGAACACTGAAGCTTTCTTT,CAWNSYNMNTEAFF
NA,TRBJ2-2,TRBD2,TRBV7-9,TGTGCCAGCAGCCGAGCGGGAGGGAACACCGGGGAGCTGTTTTTT,CASSRAGGNTGELFF
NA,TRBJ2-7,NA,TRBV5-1,TGCGCCAGCACCCCCGAAGCTTACAACTCCTACGAGCAGTACTTC,CASTPEAYNSYEQYF
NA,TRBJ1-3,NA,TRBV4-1,TGCGCCAGCAGCTTCTCTACAGAGACTGGAAACACCATATATTTT,CASSFSTETGNTIYF
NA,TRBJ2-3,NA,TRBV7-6,TGTGCCAGCAGCTTAGGAGGGGGAACCTCTAGCACAGATACGCAGTATTTT,CASSLGGGTSSTDTQYF
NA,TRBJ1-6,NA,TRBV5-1,TGCGCCAGCAGCTTGGACACTGCACCCCTCCACTTT,CASSLDTAPLHF
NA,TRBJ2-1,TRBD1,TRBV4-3,TGCGCCAGCAGCCACGGGGACAGGGGTAATGAGCAGTTCTTC,CASSHGDRGNEQFF
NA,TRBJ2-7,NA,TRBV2,TGTGCCAGCATGAGTGGGATTGGGCGAGTCTACGAGCAGTACTTC,CASMSGIGRVYEQYF
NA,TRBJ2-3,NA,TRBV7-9,TGTGCCAGCAGCACCGGGGCCTGGGAGCCAGATACGCAGTATTTT,CASSTGAWEPDTQYF
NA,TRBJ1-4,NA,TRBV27,TGTGCCAGCAGTCCAGGACGGTCCTCTAATGAAAAACTGTTTTTT,CASSPGRSSNEKLFF
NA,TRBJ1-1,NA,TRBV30,TGTGCCTCGGGGAACACTGAAGCTTTCTTT,CASGNTEAFF
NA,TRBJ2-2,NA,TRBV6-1,TGTGCCAGCAGCGAAGCTAGTCCCGCCGGGGAGCTGTTTTTT,CASSEASPAGELFF
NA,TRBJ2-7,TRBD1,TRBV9,TGTGCCAGCAGCGTATCGGGAATGGGGACAGCCCTGGGCGACGAGCAGTACTTC,CASSVSGMGTALGDEQYF
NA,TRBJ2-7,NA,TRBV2,TGTGCCATATCCGGGGCGCTCTACGAGCAGTACTTC,CAISGALYEQYF
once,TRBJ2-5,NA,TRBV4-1,TGCGCCAGCAGCCAAGTTTGGGCTCAAGAGACCCAGTACTTC,CASSQVWAQETQYF
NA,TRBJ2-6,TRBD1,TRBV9,TGTGCCAGCAGCGAGGACAGGGAAAGCCCCCTGGCCAACGTCCTGACTTTC,CASSEDRESPLANVLTF